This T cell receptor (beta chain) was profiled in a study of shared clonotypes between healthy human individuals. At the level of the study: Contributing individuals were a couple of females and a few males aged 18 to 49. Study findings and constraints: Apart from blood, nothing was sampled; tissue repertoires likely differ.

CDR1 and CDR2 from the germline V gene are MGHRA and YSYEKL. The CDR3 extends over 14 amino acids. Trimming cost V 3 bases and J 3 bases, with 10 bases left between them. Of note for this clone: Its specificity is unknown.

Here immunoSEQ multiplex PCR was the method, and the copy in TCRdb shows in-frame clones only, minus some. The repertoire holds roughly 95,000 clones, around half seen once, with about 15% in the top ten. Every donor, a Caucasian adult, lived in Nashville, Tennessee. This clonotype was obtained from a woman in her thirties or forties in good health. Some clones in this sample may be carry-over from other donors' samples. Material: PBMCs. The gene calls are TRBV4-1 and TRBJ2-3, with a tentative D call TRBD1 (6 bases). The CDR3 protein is CASSQGAGTDTQYF. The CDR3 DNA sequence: TGCGCCAGCAGCCAGGGGGCCGGAACAGATACGCAGTATTTT.